What follows is one TCR beta chain and its context. This entry comes from a study of blood T cells in healthy people across ages. Combining a sample-barcoded 5' primer with a J-beta primer mix, a second PCR ran for roughly 7 to 12 cycles. TCRdb redid the calling of the 5' RACE reads with MiXCR, one entry per CDR3 protein. The sample consists of nearly 800,000 distinct CDR3 sequences, more than 50% of them appearing once. This CDR3 region has 14 residues. V lost 4 bases and J 1 base, leaving 11 bases between the germline ends. CDR1 and CDR2 from the germline V gene are MNHNS and SASEGT. The source of this sequence is a man aged 40-55 years in good health. Sequences were obtained from blood. V usage is TRBV6-1 and J usage is TRBJ2-7; D could derive from TRBD1 or TRBD2 (5 bases each). As DNA, the CDR3 is TGTGCCAGCAGTGTGGACTGGGGGTCCTACGAGCAGTACTTC. This translates into CASSVDWGSYEQYF.